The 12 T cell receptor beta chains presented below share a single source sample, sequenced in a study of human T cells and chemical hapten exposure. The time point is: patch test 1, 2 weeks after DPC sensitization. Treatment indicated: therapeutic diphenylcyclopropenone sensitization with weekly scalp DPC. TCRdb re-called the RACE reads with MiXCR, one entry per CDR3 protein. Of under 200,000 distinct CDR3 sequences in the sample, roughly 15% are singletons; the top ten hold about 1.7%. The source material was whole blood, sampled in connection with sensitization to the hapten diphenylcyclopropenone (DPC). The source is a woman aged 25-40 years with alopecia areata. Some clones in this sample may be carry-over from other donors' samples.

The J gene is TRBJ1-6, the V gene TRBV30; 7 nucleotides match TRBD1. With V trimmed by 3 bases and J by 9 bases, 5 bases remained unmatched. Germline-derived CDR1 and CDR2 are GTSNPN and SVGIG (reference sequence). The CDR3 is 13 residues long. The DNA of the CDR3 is TGTGCCTGGAGCGAGACAGGGCTTTCACCCCTCCACTTT. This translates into CAWSETGLSPLHF.

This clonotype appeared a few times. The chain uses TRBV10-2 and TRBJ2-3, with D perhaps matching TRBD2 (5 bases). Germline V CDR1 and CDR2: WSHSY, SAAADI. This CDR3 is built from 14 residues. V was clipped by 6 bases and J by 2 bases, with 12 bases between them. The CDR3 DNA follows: TGCGCCAGCAGGCGACTACAATCCACAGATACGCAGTATTTT. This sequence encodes CASRRLQSTDTQYF.

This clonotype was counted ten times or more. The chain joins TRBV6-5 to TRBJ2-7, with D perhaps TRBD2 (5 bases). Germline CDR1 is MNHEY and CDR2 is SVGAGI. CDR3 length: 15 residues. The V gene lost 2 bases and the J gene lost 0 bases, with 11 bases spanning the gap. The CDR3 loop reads CASSYGLANSYEQYF. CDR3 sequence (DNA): TGTGCCAGCAGTTACGGGCTAGCAAACTCCTACGAGCAGTACTTC.

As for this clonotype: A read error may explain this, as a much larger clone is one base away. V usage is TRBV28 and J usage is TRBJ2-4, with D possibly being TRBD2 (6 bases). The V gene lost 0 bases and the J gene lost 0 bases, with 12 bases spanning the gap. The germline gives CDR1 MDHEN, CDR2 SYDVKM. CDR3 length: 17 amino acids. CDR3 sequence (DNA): TGTGCCAGCAGTTTATGGGGGCGGGGATTAGCCAAAAACATTCAGTACTTC. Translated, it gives CASSLWGRGLAKNIQYF.

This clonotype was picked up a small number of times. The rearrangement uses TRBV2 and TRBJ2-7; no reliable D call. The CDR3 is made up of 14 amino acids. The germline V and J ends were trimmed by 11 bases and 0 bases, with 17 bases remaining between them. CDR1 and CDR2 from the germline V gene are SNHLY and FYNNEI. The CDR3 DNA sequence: TGTGCCGGCCGACTCCTGGGGAACTCCTACGAGCAGTACTTC. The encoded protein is CAGRLLGNSYEQYF.

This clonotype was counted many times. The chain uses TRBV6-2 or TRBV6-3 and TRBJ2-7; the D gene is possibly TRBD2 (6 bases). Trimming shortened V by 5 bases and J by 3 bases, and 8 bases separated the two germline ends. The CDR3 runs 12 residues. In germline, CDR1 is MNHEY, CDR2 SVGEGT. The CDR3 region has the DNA TGTGCCAGCAGTCGGGGGAACTACGAGCAGTACTTC. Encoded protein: CASSRGNYEQYF.

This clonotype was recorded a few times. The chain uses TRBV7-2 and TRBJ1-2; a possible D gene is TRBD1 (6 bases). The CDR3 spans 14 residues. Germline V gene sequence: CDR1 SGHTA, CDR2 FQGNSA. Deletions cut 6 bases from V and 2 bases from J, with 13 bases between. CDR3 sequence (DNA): TGTGCCAGCAGGGGAACCACAGGGAACTATGGCTACACCTTC. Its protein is CASRGTTGNYGYTF.

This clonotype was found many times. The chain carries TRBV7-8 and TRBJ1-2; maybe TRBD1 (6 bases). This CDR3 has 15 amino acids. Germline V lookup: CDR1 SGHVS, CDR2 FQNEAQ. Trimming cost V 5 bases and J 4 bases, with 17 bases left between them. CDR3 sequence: CASSPLGRGSYGYTF. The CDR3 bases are TGTGCCAGCAGCCCACTCGGCAGGGGTTCCTATGGCTACACCTTC.

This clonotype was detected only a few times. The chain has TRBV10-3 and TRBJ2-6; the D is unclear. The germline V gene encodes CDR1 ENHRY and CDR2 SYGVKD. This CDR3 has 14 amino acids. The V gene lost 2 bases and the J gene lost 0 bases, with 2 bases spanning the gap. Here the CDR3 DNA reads TGTGCCATCAGTGAGAACTCTGGGGCCAACGTCCTGACTTTC. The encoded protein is CAISENSGANVLTF.

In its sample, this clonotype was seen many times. The CDR3 DNA is TGTGCCAGCAGCGGGACCTATGAAAAACTGTTTTTT. Translating it yields CASSGTYEKLFF. The rearrangement links TRBV6-2 or TRBV6-3 to TRBJ1-4, with D maybe TRBD1 (5 bases). CDR1 and CDR2 (germline): MNHEY, SVGEGT. This CDR3 comprises 12 residues. Trimming cost V 6 bases and J 6 bases, with 8 bases left between them.

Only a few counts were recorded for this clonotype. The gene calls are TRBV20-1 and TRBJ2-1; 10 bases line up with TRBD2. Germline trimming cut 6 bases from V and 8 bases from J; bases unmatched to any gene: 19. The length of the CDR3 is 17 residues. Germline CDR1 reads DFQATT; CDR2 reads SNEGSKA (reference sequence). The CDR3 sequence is CSASEAGGTLRGDEQFF. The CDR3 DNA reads TGCAGTGCAAGTGAAGCGGGAGGGACCCTAAGGGGTGATGAGCAGTTCTTC.

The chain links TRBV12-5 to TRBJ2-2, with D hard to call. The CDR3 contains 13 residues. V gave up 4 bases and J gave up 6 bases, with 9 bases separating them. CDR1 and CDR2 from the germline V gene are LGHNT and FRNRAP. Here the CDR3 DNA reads TGTGCTAGTGGTTCCTACCTATCCGGGGAGCTGTTTTTT. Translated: CASGSYLSGELFF.